Detailed here is one TCR beta chain. The germline V and J ends were trimmed by 7 bases and 1 base, with 11 bases remaining between them. The CDR3 runs 14 residues. In germline, CDR1 is MNHNS, CDR2 SASEGT. Sequencing relied on immunoSEQ assay v3.0, run at survey level. Repertoires were generated with immunoSEQ multiplex PCR, while TCRdb's copy carries only in-frame clones and drops some. In the table there are approximately 18,000 clones, roughly nine tenths of which are singletons. The sample belongs to a study of long-term antiretroviral therapy in people with HIV. This TCR was recovered from a man over 45 with HIV. The chain joins TRBV6-1 to TRBJ1-5; D remains unclear. The sample here was unsorted PBMCs, taken 3 years after starting antiretroviral therapy. CDR3 in DNA: TGTGCCAGCACAGCGGAAACGAGCAATCAGCCCCAGCATTTT. It codes for CASTAETSNQPQHF.